This T cell receptor (beta chain) was captured in a study of cytomegalovirus exposure and HLA in healthy donors. Details on this clone: Its antigen remains unidentified.

Germline V CDR1 and CDR2: LGHNA, YNFKEQ. The length of the CDR3 is 15 residues. The V and J ends lost 3 bases and 6 bases, in that order; junction bases with no gene match: 7. Study observations and caveats: Researchers left out some V segments, among them TRBV6-2 and TRBV6-3, as indistinguishable.

Primers: 60 Vbeta forward and 13 Jbeta reverse. The method was immunoSEQ multiplex PCR; TCRdb's version includes in-frame clones alone and lacks a portion of them. Counted here are approximately 170,000 clones, roughly 80% occurring once; the ten biggest clones make up roughly 4.7%. The chain uses TRBV4-2 and TRBJ1-2, with TRBD1 identical over 10 bases. Sample: PBMCs. This TCR derives from a woman between 50 and 59 years old in good health and CMV-seropositive. The CDR3 spells CASSQGTGTGDGYTF. Here the CDR3 DNA reads TGTGCCAGCAGCCAGGGGACCGGGACAGGGGATGGCTACACCTTC.